This paragraph covers one TCR beta chain sequence. The data were produced by immunoSEQ multiplex PCR, yet TCRdb's version contains in-frame clones alone and is incomplete. The table lists 380,000 or so clones, around 88% of them singletons. This entry belongs to a study of Ad26.COV2.S vaccination and SARS-CoV-2 variants. Indicated treatment: roughly 19 received Ad26.COV2.S at low or high dose, single or two shots; 5 received placebo; per-sample allocation not given. The investigators took samples on day 63 after the first vaccine or placebo injection. With 2 bases removed from V and 2 bases from J, the gap between germline ends came to 8 bases. CDR1 is SGHRS and CDR2 is YFSETQ in the germline V gene. This CDR3 comprises 13 residues.

The sequencing here drew on peripheral blood, taken in a trial of Ad26.COV2.S vaccine versus placebo. This rearrangement joins TRBV5-1 to TRBJ2-7, with D perhaps matching TRBD1 (6 bases). This receptor was obtained from a person between 18 and 65 years old who received the Ad26.COV2.S COVID-19 vaccine or a placebo. The DNA of the CDR3 is TGCGCCAGCAGCTTTAGGACAGCCTACGAGCAGTACTTC. This encodes CASSFRTAYEQYF.